What follows are 5 T cell receptor beta chains derived from one specimen sequenced in a study of cytomegalovirus exposure and HLA in healthy donors. The PCR used 60 Vbeta and 13 Jbeta primers. Assay: immunoSEQ multiplex PCR; the TCRdb copy retains only in-frame clones and omits some. The sample has roughly 110,000 clones, about 78% seen once. What was sequenced was PBMCs. Source of these receptors: a middle-aged woman in good health and CMV-seropositive.

The gene calls are TRBV11-2 and TRBJ1-4; the D is unclear. The CDR3 sequence is 13 residues long. V lost 3 bases, J lost 8 bases, and 10 bases lay in between. Germline V gene data show CDR1 as SGHAT and CDR2 as FQNNGV. CDR3 sequence (DNA): TGTGCCAGCAGCTTGGCCCCCCCCGAAAAACTGTTTTTT. Its protein product is CASSLAPPEKLFF.

J is TRBJ2-1 and V is TRBV5-4; D is ambiguous. There are 13 residues in the CDR3. The V gene lost 0 bases and the J gene lost 8 bases, with 9 bases spanning the gap. Germline values: CDR1 SGHNT, CDR2 YYREEE (reference sequence). CDR3 residues: CASSLGLVDEQFF. In DNA, the CDR3 is TGTGCCAGCAGCTTGGGGCTAGTTGATGAGCAGTTCTTC.

The chain couples TRBV19 to TRBJ1-2, with a tentative D call TRBD1 (6 bases). V was clipped by 6 bases and J by 5 bases, with 19 bases between them. The CDR3 covers 15 residues. Per the germline V gene, CDR1 is LNHDA and CDR2 is SQIVND (reference sequence). CDR3 sequence (DNA): TGTGCCAGTAGGGGAACAGGGTATGGGGCTTATGGCTACACCTTC. Translating it yields CASRGTGYGAYGYTF.

This chain connects TRBV6-1 to TRBJ2-7, with D maybe TRBD2 (6 bases). Germline CDR1 reads MNHNS; CDR2 reads SASEGT. Trimming cost V 6 bases and J 0 bases, with 15 bases left between them. This CDR3 is 15 amino acids long. CDR3: CASRAPGVRSYEQYF. CDR3 DNA: TGTGCCAGCAGGGCCCCGGGAGTCCGCTCCTACGAGCAGTACTTC.

V and J are TRBV7-9 and TRBJ1-2; D unresolved. With 1 base removed from V and 5 bases from J, the gap between germline ends came to 11 bases. This CDR3 has 14 amino acids. Germline assignment: CDR1 SEHNR and CDR2 FQNEAQ (reference sequence). CDR3 amino acids: CASSLDAFQYGYTF. In DNA form, the CDR3 reads TGTGCCAGCAGCTTAGATGCGTTTCAATATGGCTACACCTTC.